The next 18 T cell receptor beta chains were all read from a single sample in a study of blood T cells in healthy people across ages. With a J-beta primer mix and a sample-barcoded 5' primer, a second PCR ran 7 to 11 cycles. TCRdb itself ran the 5' RACE reads through MiXCR, one entry per CDR3 protein. The sample holds 1.6 million or so distinct CDR3 sequences; around 36% are singletons and the top ten take about 11%. The sequencing sample was made of blood. The receptors shown here come from a woman aged 30 to 39 in good health.

The genes are TRBV11-2 and TRBJ2-7; 8 bases fit TRBD2. V lost 0 bases and J lost 2; bases outside the gene matches: 6. The CDR3 sequence is 16 residues long. Germline V CDR1 and CDR2: SGHAT, FQNNGV. This chain's CDR3 is CASSLDYFGGAYEQYF. DNA of the CDR3: TGTGCCAGCAGCTTAGATTACTTCGGGGGGGCCTACGAGCAGTACTTC.

This rearrangement joins TRBV27 to TRBJ2-3; D gene ambiguous. Trimming left V 2 bases short and J 8 bases short, with 14 bases between. Germline CDR1 and CDR2: MNHEY and SMNVEV (reference sequence). The CDR3 consists of 14 residues. As DNA, the CDR3 is TGTGCCAGCAGTTTACGGGCCCAGGTGGGTACGCAGTATTTT. Amino acid sequence: CASSLRAQVGTQYF.

The rearrangement joins TRBV7-9 to TRBJ1-1, with TRBD1 matching over 7 bases. Unmatched junction bases numbered 7, after V lost 2 bases and J lost 4 bases. The V gene's germline CDR1 is SEHNR and CDR2 FQNEAQ (reference sequence). The CDR3 covers 15 residues. Written as DNA, the CDR3 is TGTGCCAGCAGCTTATTTAGGGGGCAAGGCACTGAAGCTTTCTTT. Translated: CASSLFRGQGTEAFF.

The chain carries TRBV18 and TRBJ2-7, with a possible D match to TRBD1 (6 bases). This CDR3 spans 14 amino acids. Per germline, CDR1 KGHSH and CDR2 LQKENI. The V gene lost 4 bases and the J gene lost 6 bases, with 16 bases spanning the gap. CDR3 region: CASSHGQTLGEQYF. CDR3 nucleotides: TGTGCCAGCTCACACGGACAGACCCTCGGCGAGCAGTACTTC.

Comment on this clonotype: At one of its ends the junction is not consistent with the germline gene, which may arise from a read error. The CDR3 loop reads CASSTGQWDYGHTF. CDR3 nucleotides: TGTGCCAGCAGTACAGGACAGTGGGACTATGGCCACACCTTC. The gene calls are TRBV27 and TRBJ1-2; D is perhaps TRBD1 (6 bases). CDR3 length equals 14 residues. Germline V CDR1 and CDR2: MNHEY, SMNVEV (reference sequence).

This rearrangement joins TRBV6-6 to TRBJ1-5; 8 bases agree with TRBD1. The length of the CDR3 is 17 residues. The V and J ends lost 8 bases and 7 bases, in that order; junction bases with no gene match: 19. CDR1 is MNHNY, CDR2 SVGAGI, per germline (reference sequence). CDR3 loop: CASGTRDRQGYGQPQHF. CDR3 coding DNA: TGTGCCAGCGGGACCCGGGACAGACAGGGGTATGGACAGCCCCAGCATTTT.

J is TRBJ2-3 and V is TRBV20-1; the match to TRBD2 covers 10 bases. V dropped 1 base and J dropped 2; count of bases not matched to a gene: 3. The CDR3 covers 15 residues. CDR1 is DFQATT and CDR2 is SNEGSKA in the germline V gene (reference sequence). CDR3 sequence reads: CSARVAGGITDTQYF. As DNA, the CDR3 is TGCAGTGCTAGAGTAGCGGGGGGTATCACAGATACGCAGTATTTT.

In this sample, this clonotype turned up a few times. The chain uses TRBV27 and TRBJ1-1; 8 bases agree with TRBD1. The junction had 9 bases not matched to a gene; V was cut back by 5 bases and J by 4 bases. The CDR3 loop spans 15 amino acids. The V gene's germline CDR1 is MNHEY and CDR2 SMNVEV (reference sequence). CDR3 bases: TGTGCCAGCAGTGCACAGGACAGGGTAGGCACTGAAGCTTTCTTT. It encodes CASSAQDRVGTEAFF.

The chain links TRBV12-3 or TRBV12-4 to TRBJ2-1, with D maybe TRBD2 (7 bases). Trimming stripped 4 bases from V and 9 bases from J, with 28 bases between. The CDR3 runs 18 residues. DNA of the CDR3: TGTGCCAGCAGTTCATCTAAAGGGGGGGGCGGGAGAGGTAGTGAGCAGTTCTTC. Translating gives CASSSSKGGGGRGSEQFF.

This clonotype came up once. The J gene is TRBJ2-7, the V gene TRBV4-1; 8 nucleotides match TRBD2. This CDR3 region has 15 residues. The V and J ends lost 4 bases and 7 bases, in that order; junction bases with no gene match: 12. In germline, CDR1 is MGHRA, CDR2 YSYEKL. Here the CDR3 reads CASSRIAGSYNEQYF. The CDR3 coding sequence is TGCGCCAGCAGCCGAATAGCGGGATCCTACAATGAGCAGTACTTC.

In its sample, this clonotype was seen many times. The rearrangement joins TRBV6-6 to TRBJ2-1; D might be TRBD2 (6 bases). CDR1 and CDR2 (germline): MNHNY, SVGAGI (reference sequence). The CDR3 covers 15 residues. Trimming took 6 bases from V and 1 from J, leaving 13 bases between them. The CDR3 protein is CASSPPEGSYNEQFF. The CDR3 DNA reads TGTGCCAGCAGCCCCCCGGAGGGGTCCTACAATGAGCAGTTCTTC.

This clonotype has only a few counts. The genes are TRBV7-9 and TRBJ1-1; 9 nucleotides agree with TRBD1. The CDR3 is made up of 14 amino acids. CDR1 and CDR2 from the germline V gene are SEHNR and FQNEAQ (reference sequence). V lost 5 bases and J lost 4; bases outside the gene matches: 5. The CDR3 region is CASSPGQGPTEAFF. The CDR3 region has the DNA TGTGCCAGCAGCCCTGGACAGGGGCCCACTGAAGCTTTCTTT.

In its sample, this clonotype was seen many times. The chain combines TRBV29-1 with TRBJ2-5, with 9 bases that match TRBD2. The CDR3 is 13 residues long. Germline values: CDR1 SQVTM, CDR2 ANQGSEA. The V segment lost 6 bases and the J segment 2 bases; nucleotides outside the gene matches: 4. DNA for the CDR3: TGCAGCGTGGCTAGCGGGGTACAAGAGACCCAGTACTTC. Translation: CSVASGVQETQYF.

V usage is TRBV15 and J usage is TRBJ2-2, with D possibly matching TRBD2 (5 bases). The V end was cut by 5 bases, the J end by 6 bases, with 16 bases between. This CDR3 has 15 residues. The germline CDR1 and CDR2 sequences are LNHNV and YYDKDF (reference sequence). The CDR3 nucleotides read TGTGCCACCAGCCGCTACGGGGATTCGGCCGGGGAGCTGTTTTTT. This translates into CATSRYGDSAGELFF.

The rearrangement joins TRBV6-5 to TRBJ2-7; D is unclear. This CDR3 has 14 residues. Germline CDR1 reads MNHEY; CDR2 reads SVGAGI. V lost 5 bases and J 3 bases, leaving 14 bases between the germline ends. CDR3 sequence reads: CASSKGSSRYEQYF. As DNA, the CDR3 is TGTGCCAGCAGTAAGGGTAGCTCCCGCTACGAGCAGTACTTC.

The chain has TRBV20-1 and TRBJ2-3; TRBD1 might be the D (5 bases). Per germline, CDR1 DFQATT and CDR2 SNEGSKA (reference sequence). V was trimmed by 0 bases and J by 0 bases, leaving 13 bases between them. There are 16 residues in the CDR3. CDR3 DNA sequence: TGCAGTGCTAGAGATCCCAGGGCAGGGAGCACAGATACGCAGTATTTT. Translation: CSARDPRAGSTDTQYF.

This clonotype was picked up many times. The rearrangement joins TRBV28 to TRBJ2-5; D could derive from TRBD1 or TRBD2 (6 bases each). This CDR3 contains 14 residues. Looked up from germline, CDR1 is MDHEN and CDR2 is SYDVKM. Trimming left V 0 bases short and J 3 bases short, with 8 bases between. The CDR3 is CASSLWGGEETQYF. As DNA, the CDR3 is TGTGCCAGCAGTTTATGGGGGGGCGAAGAGACCCAGTACTTC.

In this sample, this clonotype turned up many times. The chain uses TRBV29-1 and TRBJ2-7, with D possibly being TRBD1 (6 bases). Germline CDR1 SQVTM, CDR2 ANQGSEA. CDR3 length: 11 residues. Trimming took off 4 bases at V and 6 bases at J, with 10 bases between the two ends. Here the CDR3 DNA reads TGCAGCGTTGTACAGGGTTTCGAGCAGTACTTC. Residues: CSVVQGFEQYF.